This T cell receptor beta chain was captured by sequencing in a study of CD8 T cells in Susac syndrome. For the study at large: Patients with Susac syndrome, at blood draw, were therapy-naive, on corticosteroids, or on intravenous immunoglobulin alone. Points from the study as a whole: The total CD8+ repertoires yielded 15 to 20 Susac-specific public clones and the CD8+ TEMRA repertoires yielded about five.

Reverse transcription of about 0.45 to 1 ug RNA was performed with random hexamers. TCRdb reprocessed the immunoSEQ multiplex PCR reads with MiXCR, giving one entry per CDR3 protein. The table has 95,000 to 150,000 distinct CDR3 sequences, around 95% seen once; the top ten hold 0.21%. As concerns this clonotype: Its antigen is currently unknown.

From germline, CDR1 is SNHLY and CDR2 FYNNEI. The CDR3 loop spans 15 amino acids. V lost 4 bases to trimming and J lost 5 bases, with 17 bases between them. Material: CD8+ T cells from PBMCs. The chain uses TRBV2 and TRBJ1-2; D remains unclear. This sequence was found in a human donor with Susac syndrome. CDR3 nucleotides: TGTGCCAGCAGTGTTTCAGAGGCGGTTCTATATGGCTACACCTTC. Residues: CASSVSEAVLYGYTF.